The sequence of this T cell receptor beta chain was determined in a study of blood T cells in healthy people across ages. Healthy Caucasians from Russia aged about 6 to 90 served as donors. Combining a sample-barcoded 5' primer with a J-beta primer mix, a second PCR ran for about 7 to 11 cycles. TCRdb used MiXCR to reprocess the 5' RACE reads, holding one entry per CDR3 protein. The profile shows 650,000 to 1,000,000 distinct CDR3 sequences, around 36% of them singletons. Study findings and constraints: Long-lived and aged donors differed, with more naive CD4+ cells and higher diversity in the long-lived.

Notes on this clonotype: Its specificity is not known.

This CDR3 has 16 amino acids. Trimming cost V 6 bases and J 5 bases, with 22 bases left between them. CDR1 and CDR2 from the germline V gene are LGHNA and YNFKEQ. The sample taken for sequencing was blood. The J gene is TRBJ2-5, the V gene TRBV4-2; maybe TRBD1 (6 bases). The origin of this receptor is a man aged 18-30 years in good health. The CDR3, as DNA: TGTGCCAGCAGTCCCTATACCCCAGGGGCTAGTGAGACCCAGTACTTC. Amino acids: CASSPYTPGASETQYF.